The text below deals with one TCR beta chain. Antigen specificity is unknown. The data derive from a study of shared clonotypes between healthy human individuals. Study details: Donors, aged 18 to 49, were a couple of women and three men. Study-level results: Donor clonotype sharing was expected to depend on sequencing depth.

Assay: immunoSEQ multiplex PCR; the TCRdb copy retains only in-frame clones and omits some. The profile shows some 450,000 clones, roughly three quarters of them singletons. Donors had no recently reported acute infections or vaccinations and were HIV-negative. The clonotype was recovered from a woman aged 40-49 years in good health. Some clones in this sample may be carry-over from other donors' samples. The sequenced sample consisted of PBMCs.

The CDR3 spells CASSSSPPYEQYF. CDR3 nucleotide sequence: TGCGCCAGCAGCTCGTCCCCCCCCTACGAGCAGTACTTC. The V call is TRBV5-1, the J call TRBJ2-7; D remains ambiguous. The germline V and J ends were trimmed by 3 bases and 2 bases, with 9 bases remaining between them. This CDR3 region has 13 residues. The germline V gene has CDR1 SGHRS and CDR2 YFSETQ.